The present T cell receptor (beta chain) was sequenced within a study of molecular identifiers for immune sequencing clone quantification. Study results and caveats: Identical TCR molecules sharing a barcode could underestimate highly expanded clone sizes. Spiked-in Jurkat TCR RNA corresponding to one cell was reported as detectable against about 1 million naive cells.

In the sort, naive CD8 T cells were defined as CD8+CD4-CCR7+CD45RA+. Previously described methods with listed TCR primers produced the bulk TCR libraries. Each CDR3 protein is one row after TCRdb ran MiXCR on the PCR reads. Of around 460,000 distinct CDR3 sequences in the sample, 20% to 25% were seen once. This clonotype was detected many times. The antigen is not known. The V and J ends lost 1 base and 3 bases respectively, with 7 bases between them. Germline loops: CDR1 MGHRA, CDR2 YSYEKL. The CDR3 sequence is 14 residues long. This receptor was obtained from a human donor in good health. Some libraries in this study had Jurkat cell RNA spiked in. V usage is TRBV4-1 and J usage is TRBJ1-5; D gene ambiguous. The sequencing sample was made of naive CD8+ T cells from blood, with Jurkat cell RNA spiked in. This sample's subset: FACS-sorted CD8+CD4-CCR7+CD45RA+ naive T cells. This CDR3 reads CASSQVTPNQPQHF. CDR3 DNA sequence: TGCGCCAGCAGCCAAGTGACCCCCAATCAGCCCCAGCATTTT.